This T cell receptor beta chain was identified in a study of T cell changes during pregnancy in multiple sclerosis. Trimming left V 1 base short and J 6 bases short, with 15 bases between. Per germline, CDR1 SGHVS and CDR2 FNYEAQ. The CDR3 totals 15 residues. Profiling relied on immunoSEQ multiplex PCR, and the TCRdb table lists in-frame clones only, not all of them. The data contain approximately 18,000 clones, around 86% of them seen just once; the ten biggest clones take up 13%. This clonotype was sampled from a female donor in good health, enrolled as a control in a pregnancy study. The chain employs TRBV7-6 and TRBJ1-1, with D perhaps matching TRBD1 (5 bases). Sequences were derived from CD8+ T cells from peripheral blood mononuclear cells, sampled in the third trimester of pregnancy. As DNA, the CDR3 is TGTGCCAGCAGCTTAGAGGAGGGGTCGGCCCCTGAAGCTTTCTTT. It is translated as CASSLEEGSAPEAFF.